This T cell receptor (beta chain) was recovered during a study of T-cell reconstitution after alpha-beta-depleted transplantation in children. Unique molecular identifiers featured in how the TCRbeta library was prepared. TCRdb fed the PCR reads into MiXCR, producing one record per CDR3 protein. The table has under 35,000 distinct CDR3 sequences, about 18% seen once. The table lists this clonotype with a few counts. This receptor was identified in a male patient aged 2 to 10 who had a stem cell transplant for acute lymphoblastic leukemia, so the T cells may come from the graft donor. Sequences were derived from PBMCs, mostly from graft donor cells, sampled 60 days after TCRalphabeta/CD19-depleted stem cell transplant.

The chain's CDR3 is CASSEPVRGQETQYF. The CDR3 DNA reads TGTGCCAGCAGTGAACCTGTTCGGGGTCAAGAGACCCAGTACTTC. The chain is built from TRBV28 and TRBJ2-5; possible D gene TRBD2, 5 bases. Germline CDR1 reads MDHEN; CDR2 reads SYDVKM. Trimming left V 5 bases short and J 2 bases short, with 15 bases between. The CDR3 contains 15 residues. The full variable domain, its missing parts supplied by reference TRBV28 and TRBJ2-5, is DVKVTQSSRYLVKRTGEKVFLECVQDMDHENMFWYRQDPGLGLRLIYFSYDVKMKEKGDIPEGYSVSREKKERFSLILESASTNQTSMYLCASSEPVRGQETQYFGPGTRLLVL.